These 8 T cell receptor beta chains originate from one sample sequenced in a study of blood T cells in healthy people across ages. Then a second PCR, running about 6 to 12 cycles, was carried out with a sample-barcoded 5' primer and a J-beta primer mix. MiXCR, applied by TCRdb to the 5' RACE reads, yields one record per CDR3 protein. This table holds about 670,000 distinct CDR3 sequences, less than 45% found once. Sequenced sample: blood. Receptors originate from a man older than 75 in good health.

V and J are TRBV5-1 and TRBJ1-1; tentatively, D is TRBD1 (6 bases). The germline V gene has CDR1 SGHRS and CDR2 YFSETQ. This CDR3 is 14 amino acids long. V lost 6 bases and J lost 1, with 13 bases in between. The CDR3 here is CASKGGQKNTEAFF. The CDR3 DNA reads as TGCGCCAGCAAGGGTGGACAGAAGAACACTGAAGCTTTCTTT. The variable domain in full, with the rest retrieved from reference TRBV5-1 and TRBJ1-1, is KAGVTQTPRYLIKTRGQQVTLSCSPISGHRSVSWYQQTPGQGLQFLFEYFSETQRNKGNFPGRFSGRQFSNSRSEMNVSTLELGDSALYLCASKGGQKNTEAFFGQGTRLTVV.

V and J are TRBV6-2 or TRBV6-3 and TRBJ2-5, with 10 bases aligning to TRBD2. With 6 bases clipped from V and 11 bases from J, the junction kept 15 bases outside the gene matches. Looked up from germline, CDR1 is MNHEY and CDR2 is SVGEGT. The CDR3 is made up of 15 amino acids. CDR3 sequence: CASSTPGLARNGQYF. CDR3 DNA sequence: TGTGCCAGCAGCACACCGGGACTAGCGAGGAATGGGCAGTACTTC.

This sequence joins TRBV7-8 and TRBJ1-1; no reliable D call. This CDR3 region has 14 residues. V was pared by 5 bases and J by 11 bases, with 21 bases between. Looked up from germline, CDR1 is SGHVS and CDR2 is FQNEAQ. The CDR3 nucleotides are TGTGCCAGCAGCCCATCCCGCCAAGCCAACGGGGCTTTCTTT. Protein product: CASSPSRQANGAFF.

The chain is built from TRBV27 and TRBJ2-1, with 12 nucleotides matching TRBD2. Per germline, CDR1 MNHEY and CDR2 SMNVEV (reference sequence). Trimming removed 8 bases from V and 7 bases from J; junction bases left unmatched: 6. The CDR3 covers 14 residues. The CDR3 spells CASGGLAGSNEQFF. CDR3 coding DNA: TGTGCCAGCGGTGGACTAGCGGGGTCGAATGAGCAGTTCTTC.

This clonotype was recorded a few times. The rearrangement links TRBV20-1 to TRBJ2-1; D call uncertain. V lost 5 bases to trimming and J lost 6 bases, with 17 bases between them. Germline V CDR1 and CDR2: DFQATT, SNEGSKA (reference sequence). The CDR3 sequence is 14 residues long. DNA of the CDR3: TGCAGTGCTTTTTTCATGGGCAAACTCAATGAGCAGTTCTTC. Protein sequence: CSAFFMGKLNEQFF.

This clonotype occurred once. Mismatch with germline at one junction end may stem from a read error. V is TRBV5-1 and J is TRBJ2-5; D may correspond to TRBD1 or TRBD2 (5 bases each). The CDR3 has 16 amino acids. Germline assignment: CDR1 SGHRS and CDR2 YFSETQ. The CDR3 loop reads CASSFRAETQIGTQHF. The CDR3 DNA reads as TGCGCCAGCAGCTTCCGGGCGGAAACACAGATTGGGACCCAGCACTTC.

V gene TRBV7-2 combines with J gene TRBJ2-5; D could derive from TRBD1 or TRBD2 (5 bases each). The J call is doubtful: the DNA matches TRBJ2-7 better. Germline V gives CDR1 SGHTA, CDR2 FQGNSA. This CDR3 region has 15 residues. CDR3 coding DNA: TGTGCCAGCAGCGCAAGGGGACGCCAAGCCTACGAGCAGTACTTC. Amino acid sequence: CASSARGRQAYEQYF.

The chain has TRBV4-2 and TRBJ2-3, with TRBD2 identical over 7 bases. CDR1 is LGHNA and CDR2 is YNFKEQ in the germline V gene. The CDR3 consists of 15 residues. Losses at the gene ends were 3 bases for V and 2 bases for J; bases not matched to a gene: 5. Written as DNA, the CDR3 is TGTGCCAGCAGCCAGGGGCGGGGGTTCACAGATACGCAGTATTTT. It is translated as CASSQGRGFTDTQYF.